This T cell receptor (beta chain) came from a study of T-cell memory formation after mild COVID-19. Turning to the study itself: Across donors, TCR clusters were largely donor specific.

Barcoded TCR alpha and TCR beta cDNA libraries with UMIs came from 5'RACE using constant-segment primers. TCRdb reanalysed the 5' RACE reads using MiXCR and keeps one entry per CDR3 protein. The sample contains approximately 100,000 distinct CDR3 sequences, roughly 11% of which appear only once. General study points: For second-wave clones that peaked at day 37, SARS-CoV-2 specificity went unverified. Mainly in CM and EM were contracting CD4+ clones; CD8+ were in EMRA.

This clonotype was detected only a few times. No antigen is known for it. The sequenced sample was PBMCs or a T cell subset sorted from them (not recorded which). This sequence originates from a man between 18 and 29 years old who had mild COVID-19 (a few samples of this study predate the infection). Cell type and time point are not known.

CDR3 nucleotides: TGTGCCAGCAGTTTAGCAGGGGTCGGAAACACCATATATTTT. It codes for CASSLAGVGNTIYF. This chain uses TRBV27 with TRBJ1-3; possible D gene TRBD1, 6 bases. Germline lookup yields CDR1 MNHEY and CDR2 SMNVEV (reference sequence). Trimming took 2 bases from V and 4 from J, leaving 9 bases between them. This CDR3 is 14 amino acids long.